This T cell receptor (beta chain) was recovered during a study of T cell repertoires in cytomegalovirus infection (dated 2019 in TCRdb). Notes on the research overall: The peptide stimulations were aimed at well-studied HLA-B-restricted epitopes as well as recently identified HLA-C-restricted CMV epitopes, whose presentation resists viral immunomodulation. The HLA type of each donor mattered for the analysis, because public TCR beta signatures pointed to carriage of CMV infection along with the matching HLA type.

The CDR3 holds 16 amino acids from the cysteine to the phenylalanine. Of the read, only the CDR3 DNA is kept; its 48 bases are in frame from base 1. Per the germline V gene (reference sequence), MNHEY is the CDR1 and SMNVEV is the CDR2. At the junction V is shortened by 5 bases and J by 3 bases, with 14 bases in between. TCRdb shows the sequencer as Illumina HiSeq 1500. TCRdb took the public reads, trimmed them with fastp at Q25, ran MiXCR for clone calling and kept in-frame beta chains. Identical CDR3 proteins give one entry, which carries the most common genes and DNA. Within this sample are around 230,000 distinct CDR3 sequences, with around 40% of them counted one time only. The biggest ten clones account for 55% to 70% of the sample. With respect to this clonotype: Its binding antigen is unknown. No much larger clonotype is one base removed from it; base qualities were not supplied.

What the study reported, not specific to this receptor: The ex vivo response was dominated by HLA-C-restricted CMV-specific TCR beta clonotypes, which also provided the single most frequent clonotype in two of eight donors. Carriers of CMV infection plus the relevant HLA type were discriminated by the cumulative frequency of public TCR beta family members in the study cohort and in an independent approximately 360-donor cohort.

Explained via the paper, the treatment or condition label denotes: in vitro stimulation with specific CMV peptide epitopes to enrich CMV-specific T cells. The receptor chain draws on TRBV27 and TRBJ1-6; the D gene cannot be named for sure. Specimen: CD8+ T cells from cultured PBMCs, collected from culture after CMV antigen stimulation. This clonotype was obtained from a human donor in good health (CMV status not recorded). Some clones in this sample may be carry-over from other donors' samples. The nucleotide sequence is TGTGCCAGCAGTCGCCGCGGCGGAAACTATAATTCACCCCTCCACTTT. Translation gives CASSRRGGNYNSPLHF.